The 9 T cell receptor beta chains in this list originate from one sample, sequenced in a study of blood T cells in healthy people across ages. Next came a second PCR, run for about 7 to 12 cycles, which used a sample-barcoded 5' primer along with a J-beta primer mix. Via MiXCR, TCRdb re-called the 5' RACE reads, giving one row per CDR3 protein. The sample yields 1.5 million to 2 million distinct CDR3 sequences, about 49% seen once. Sequences were obtained from blood. These receptors originate from a woman aged 40 to 55 in good health.

This clonotype has just a few counts. The chain links TRBV6-2 or TRBV6-3 to TRBJ2-3; D might be TRBD1 or TRBD2, each matching 5 bases. V was cut by 0 bases and J by 3 bases, with 13 bases left in between. CDR1 and CDR2 from the germline V gene are MNHEY and SVGEGT. The CDR3 totals 16 residues. CDR3 loop: CASSYSLGDRTDTQYF. CDR3 DNA: TGTGCCAGCAGTTACTCGTTGGGGGATCGGACAGATACGCAGTATTTT.

The rearrangement joins TRBV12-3 or TRBV12-4 to TRBJ1-6; the D gene is possibly TRBD1 (6 bases). The CDR3 extends over 15 amino acids. Trimming stripped 3 bases from V and 9 bases from J, with 15 bases between. CDR3 bases: TGTGCCAGCAGTTTTAGTAGGCAGGGGATTTCACCCCTCCACTTT. This sequence encodes CASSFSRQGISPLHF.

This chain connects TRBV7-8 to TRBJ2-3; 10 bases are a match to TRBD1. CDR3 size: 14 residues. Germline trimming cut 8 bases from V and 4 bases from J; bases unmatched to any gene: 6. CDR1 and CDR2 from the germline V gene are SGHVS and FQNEAQ. The DNA for the CDR3 is TGTGCCAGCCGCCGGGACAGGGGATCAGATACGCAGTATTTT. This gives the protein CASRRDRGSDTQYF.

V and J are TRBV11-2 and TRBJ2-7, with a tentative D call TRBD2 (6 bases). The CDR3 has 15 residues. The V gene lost 1 base and the J gene lost 5 bases, with 15 bases spanning the gap. Germline CDR1 is SGHAT and CDR2 is FQNNGV. CDR3 sequence reads: CASSLVSGRRNEQYF. The CDR3 DNA reads TGTGCCAGCAGCTTAGTATCAGGGAGGAGGAACGAGCAGTACTTC.

This chain connects TRBV20-1 to TRBJ1-6; D uncertain. The germline gives CDR1 DFQATT, CDR2 SNEGSKA (reference sequence). The CDR3 has 11 amino acids. Trimming shortened V by 6 bases and J by 7 bases, and 7 bases separated the two germline ends. The CDR3 DNA follows: TGCAGTGCCCTATGGAATTCACCCCTCCACTTT. This codes for CSALWNSPLHF.

The chain is built from TRBV5-6 and TRBJ1-6, with D perhaps matching TRBD1 (5 bases). Per the germline V gene, CDR1 is SGHDT and CDR2 is YYEEEE. The CDR3 totals 16 residues. The V gene lost 4 bases and the J gene lost 7 bases, with 18 bases spanning the gap. The CDR3 bases are TGTGCCAGCAGCCAAATTCGACAGCTCGTCAATTCACCCCTCCACTTT. Its translation: CASSQIRQLVNSPLHF. Combining the CDR3 with reference TRBV5-6 and TRBJ1-6 gives the whole variable domain DAGVTQSPTHLIKTRGQQVTLRCSPKSGHDTVSWYQQALGQGPQFIFQYYEEEERQRGNFPDRFSGHQFPNYSSELNVNALLLGDSALYLCASSQIRQLVNSPLHFGNGTRLTVT.

The chain combines TRBV7-9 with TRBJ2-7; 13 nucleotides align to TRBD2. The CDR3 spans 17 residues. Germline CDR1 SEHNR, CDR2 FQNEAQ (reference sequence). The J segment lost 2 bases and the V segment lost 4 bases, leaving 8 bases of the junction unmatched. DNA of the CDR3: TGTGCCAGCAGCTCAGGGACTAGCGGGGTAGTAACCTACGAGCAGTACTTC. This sequence encodes CASSSGTSGVVTYEQYF.

The chain is built from TRBV10-3 and TRBJ2-3; D is ambiguous. This CDR3 has 13 residues. Germline V CDR1 and CDR2: ENHRY, SYGVKD. V was pared by 2 bases and J by 4 bases, with 7 bases between. The CDR3: CAISEHSADTQYF. In DNA, the CDR3 is TGTGCCATCAGTGAGCACTCCGCAGATACGCAGTATTTT.

This clonotype was detected a few times. The chain couples TRBV9 to TRBJ2-1, with D hard to call. Deletions cut 0 bases from V and 10 bases from J, with 8 bases between. The CDR3 runs to 12 residues. Germline values: CDR1 SGDLS, CDR2 YYNGEE. The DNA for the CDR3 is TGTGCCAGCAGCGTAGTTGGCGAGGAGCAGTTCTTC. This gives the protein CASSVVGEEQFF.